This is a list of T cell receptor beta chains from one sample in a study of shared T cell receptors in the human thymus. Only in-frame clones appear in the TCRdb table, and some are missing; sequencing was by immunoSEQ multiplex PCR. The sample has 450,000 to 650,000 clones, roughly 74% seen once. Another study also made use of these data, one on human thymus T cells.

The sequencing input was thymocytes. The receptors were sampled from a boy under two years old with a congenital heart defect. CDR3s include the opening cysteine and the closing phenylalanine or tryptophan. A D gene is named only where the DNA matches it firmly. Expanded clones get a size class; other rows say once, few or many, or leave the size out.

V	D	size	J	CDR3	DNA
TRBV19	TRBD2	-	TRBJ2-3	CASSRTSDTQYF	TGTGCCAGTAGCCGGACTAGCGATACGCAGTATTTT
TRBV30	-	once	TRBJ1-2	CAWSVRGGADIPRSGYTF	TGTGCCTGGAGTGTTCGAGGTGGTGCGGACATCCCCCGAAGTGGCTACACCTTC
TRBV9	TRBD2	-	TRBJ2-5	CASSPRTSGREETQYF	TGTGCCAGCAGCCCCCGGACTAGCGGGAGGGAGGAGACCCAGTACTTC
TRBV11-2	-	once	TRBJ2-5	CASSLNPEETQYF	TGTGCCAGCAGCTTAAATCCTGAAGAGACCCAGTACTTC
TRBV4-3	-	-	TRBJ2-1	CASSQDRGDNEQFF	TGCGCCAGCAGCCAAGATCGGGGTGACAATGAGCAGTTCTTC
TRBV27	-	-	TRBJ2-7	CASSFVPPSVLRPSYEQYF	TGTGCCAGCAGTTTCGTGCCTCCTAGCGTTTTGCGGCCCTCCTACGAGCAGTACTTC
TRBV4-2	TRBD1	-	TRBJ1-1	CASSQGSAGGNTEAFF	TGTGCCAGCAGCCAAGGTTCCGCAGGGGGGAACACTGAAGCTTTCTTT
TRBV7-3	-	-	TRBJ1-1	CASKPQQGNTEAFF	TGTGCCAGCAAACCACAACAGGGTAACACTGAAGCTTTCTTT
TRBV5-1	TRBD1	-	TRBJ1-1	CASSLALTGGGTEAFF	TGCGCCAGCAGCTTGGCCCTCACAGGGGGAGGCACTGAAGCTTTCTTT
TRBV27	TRBD2	-	TRBJ2-3	CASSLSGRGGTDTQYF	TGTGCCAGCAGTCTTAGCGGGAGGGGGGGCACAGATACGCAGTATTTT
TRBV5-6	TRBD2	-	TRBJ2-5	CASSSPKRTRGEQYF	TGTGCCAGCAGCTCCCCGAAGAGGACTAGGGGAGAGCAGTACTTC
TRBV4-2	TRBD2	-	TRBJ2-2	CASSLVRSAGGELFF	TGTGCCAGCAGCCTCGTACGATCAGCGGGAGGGGAGCTGTTTTTT
TRBV7-6	TRBD1	-	TRBJ1-2	CASSQRQGYGYTF	TGTGCCAGCAGCCAACGACAGGGTTACGGCTACACCTTC
TRBV5-4	-	-	TRBJ1-3	CASSPSAREGNTIYF	TGTGCCAGCAGCCCCTCCGCCAGGGAAGGAAACACCATATATTTT
TRBV11-2	TRBD1	-	TRBJ1-1	CASSLVRGADTEAFF	TGTGCCAGCAGCTTAGTCAGGGGGGCGGACACTGAAGCTTTCTTT
TRBV15	-	-	TRBJ2-6	CATSRVRDFQTSVLTF	TGTGCCACCAGCAGAGTCCGGGACTTCCAAACGTCGGTCCTGACTTTC
TRBV7-2	TRBD1	-	TRBJ2-3	CASSLRGDRVDTQYF	TGTGCCAGCAGCTTACGTGGTGACAGGGTTGATACGCAGTATTTT
TRBV9	-	once	TRBJ2-7	CASSPRSERGLLNAYEQYF	TGTGCCAGCAGCCCCCGGTCGGAACGGGGACTCCTAAACGCCTACGAGCAGTACTTC
TRBV10-2	-	-	TRBJ2-7	CASSEGGGRDSYEQYF	TGCGCCAGCAGTGAAGGAGGTGGGCGGGATTCCTACGAGCAGTACTTC
TRBV28	-	-	TRBJ2-1	CASSYRGPSSYNEQFF	TGTGCCAGCAGTTATCGGGGTCCGAGCTCCTACAATGAGCAGTTCTTC
TRBV25-1	TRBD2	-	TRBJ2-5	CASSEPGLAGAEETQYF	TGTGCCAGCAGTGAACCTGGACTAGCGGGAGCGGAAGAGACCCAGTACTTC
TRBV7-3	TRBD1	once	TRBJ2-7	CASSQKDRYEQYF	TGTGCCAGCAGCCAAAAGGACAGGTACGAGCAGTACTTC
TRBV7-8	-	-	TRBJ2-7	CASSFILAGNYEQYF	TGTGCCAGCAGCTTTATCTTGGCGGGCAACTACGAGCAGTACTTC
TRBV30	-	-	TRBJ2-2	CAWALVHTGELFF	TGTGCCTGGGCCCTAGTTCACACCGGGGAGCTGTTTTTT
TRBV18	-	-	TRBJ2-7	CASSRRGTHYEQYF	TGTGCCAGCTCACGAAGGGGAACCCACTACGAGCAGTACTTC
TRBV29-1	TRBD2	few	TRBJ2-5	CSVPQEEGRGETQYF	TGCAGCGTCCCACAGGAGGAAGGGAGGGGAGAGACCCAGTACTTC
TRBV5-4	-	-	TRBJ2-3	CASSLDNASHGTDTQYF	TGTGCCAGCAGCCTCGATAACGCGTCCCACGGGACAGATACGCAGTATTTT
TRBV9	TRBD1	-	TRBJ1-4	CASSAGGRTNEKLFF	TGTGCCAGCAGTGCAGGGGGCAGAACTAATGAAAAACTGTTTTTT
TRBV6-5	-	-	TRBJ1-2	CASSSSHQIAEYGYTF	TGTGCCAGCAGTTCTTCTCATCAGATCGCGGAATATGGCTACACCTTC
TRBV6-4	TRBD1	few	TRBJ2-7	CASRTDRDGEQYF	TGTGCCAGCAGGACGGACAGGGACGGAGAGCAGTACTTC
TRBV15	TRBD1	-	TRBJ1-1	CATSRDVPGQGPNTEAFF	TGTGCCACCAGCAGAGATGTACCGGGACAGGGACCGAACACTGAAGCTTTCTTT
TRBV4-3	-	-	TRBJ1-2	CASSQPMGGEGYGYTF	TGCGCCAGCAGCCAACCCATGGGCGGGGAGGGCTATGGCTACACCTTC
TRBV4-3	-	-	TRBJ1-1	CASSPHGGVGTEAFF	TGCGCCAGCAGCCCCCACGGAGGGGTGGGCACTGAAGCTTTCTTT
TRBV29-1	TRBD2	-	TRBJ2-5	CSVGVGRHRGAQYF	TGCAGCGTTGGCGTGGGGAGACACCGGGGGGCCCAGTACTTC
TRBV7-9	TRBD1	-	TRBJ2-2	CASVTGGTGELFF	TGTGCCAGCGTAACAGGGGGAACCGGGGAGCTGTTTTTT
TRBV9	TRBD2	-	TRBJ2-2	CASSVRLAGANTGELFF	TGTGCCAGCAGCGTTCGACTAGCGGGAGCGAACACCGGGGAGCTGTTTTTT
TRBV7-2	-	-	TRBJ2-4	CASSSRGAKNIQYF	TGTGCCAGCAGCTCACGGGGAGCCAAAAACATTCAGTACTTC
TRBV2	-	-	TRBJ2-7	CASSDPGGEQYF	TGTGCCAGCAGTGATCCAGGAGGGGAGCAGTACTTC
TRBV11-2	TRBD1	once	TRBJ2-7	CASSLERTGQSYEQYF	TGTGCCAGCAGCTTAGAGAGGACAGGCCAATCCTACGAGCAGTACTTC
TRBV21-1	-	-	TRBJ2-3	CASSTLLDRAGTSGRAINTQYF	TGTGCCAGCAGCACACTACTGGACAGAGCCGGGACTAGCGGGAGGGCTATCAATACGCAGTATTTT
TRBV7-9	TRBD2	once	TRBJ2-7	CASSLAGTSGTYEQYF	TGTGCCAGCAGCTTAGCCGGGACTAGCGGGACATACGAGCAGTACTTC
TRBV27	-	-	TRBJ2-7	CASSSGQTQGCPYEQYF	TGTGCCAGCAGTTCTGGGCAAACCCAGGGTTGCCCCTACGAGCAGTACTTC
TRBV19	TRBD1	-	TRBJ2-4	CASSSESTGMLSIQYF	TGTGCCAGTAGTTCCGAGTCGACAGGGATGTTAAGCATTCAGTACTTC
TRBV28	TRBD2	once	TRBJ2-2	CASSLPTSGVTGELFF	TGTGCCAGCAGTCTTCCGACTAGCGGGGTCACCGGGGAGCTGTTTTTT
TRBV5-4	-	few	TRBJ1-1	CASSPGGARDTEAFF	TGTGCCAGCAGCCCGGGAGGGGCACGGGACACTGAAGCTTTCTTT